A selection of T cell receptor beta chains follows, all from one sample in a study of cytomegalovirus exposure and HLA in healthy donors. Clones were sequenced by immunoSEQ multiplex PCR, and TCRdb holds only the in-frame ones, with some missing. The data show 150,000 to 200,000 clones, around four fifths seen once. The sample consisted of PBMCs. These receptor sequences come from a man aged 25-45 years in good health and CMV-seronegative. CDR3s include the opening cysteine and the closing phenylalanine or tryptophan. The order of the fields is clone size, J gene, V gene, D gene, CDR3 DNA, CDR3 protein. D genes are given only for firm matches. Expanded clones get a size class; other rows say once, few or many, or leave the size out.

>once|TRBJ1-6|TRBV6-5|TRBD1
TGTGCCAGCAGTTTCCGAGGACAGGGGCGTAATTCACCCCTCCACTTT
CASSFRGQGRNSPLHF
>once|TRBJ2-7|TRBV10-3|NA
TGTGCCATCAGTGAGTCGGGCGAGCAGTACTTC
CAISESGEQYF
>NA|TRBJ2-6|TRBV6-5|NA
TGTGCCAGCAGTTACGCGGGTGCTGGGGCCAACGTCCTGACTTTC
CASSYAGAGANVLTF
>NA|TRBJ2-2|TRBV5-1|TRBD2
TGCGCCAGCAGCGCAACTAGCGGGAGACAAACCGGGGAGCTGTTTTTT
CASSATSGRQTGELFF
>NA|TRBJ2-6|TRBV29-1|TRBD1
TGCAGCGTACCCGGGACAGGTCCCTACGGGGCCGACGTCCTGACTTTC
CSVPGTGPYGADVLTF
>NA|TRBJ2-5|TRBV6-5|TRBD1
TGTGCCAGCAGTTACTCTACGACAGGGGGAGTTGAGACCCAGTACTTC
CASSYSTTGGVETQYF
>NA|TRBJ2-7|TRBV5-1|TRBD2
TGCGCCAGCAGCTTGTCAGGACTAGTTATATCCGTCGAGCAGTACTTC
CASSLSGLVISVEQYF
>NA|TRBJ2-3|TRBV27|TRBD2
TGTGCCAGCAGCCGAGCGGGGGCCGGCGAGAACACAGATACGCAGTATTTT
CASSRAGAGENTDTQYF
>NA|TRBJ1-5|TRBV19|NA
TGTGCCAGTAGTATTTTGCTGAGCGGTAATCAGCCCCAGCATTTT
CASSILLSGNQPQHF
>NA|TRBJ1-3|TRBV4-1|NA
TGCGCCAGCAGCTCGGGGTCCTCTGGAAACACCATATATTTT
CASSSGSSGNTIYF
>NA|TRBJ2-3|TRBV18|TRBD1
TGTGCCAGCTCGGGACGACAGGGTCCAGATACGCAGTATTTT
CASSGRQGPDTQYF
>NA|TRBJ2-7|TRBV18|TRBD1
TGTGCCAGCTCACCGGACAGGGGGAGGTACGAGCAGTACTTC
CASSPDRGRYEQYF
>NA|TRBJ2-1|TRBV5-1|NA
TGCGCCAGCAGCTTGGTGAGGCAGGGGCTAACGAATGAGCAGTTCTTC
CASSLVRQGLTNEQFF
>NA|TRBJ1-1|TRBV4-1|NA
TGCGCCAGCAGCCAAGAGGGCAGGGTTGCGGTGAACACTGAAGCTTTCTTT
CASSQEGRVAVNTEAFF
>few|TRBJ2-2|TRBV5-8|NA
TGTGCCAGCAGCGGAGGCCTCAGTTCGGTCAGCACCGGGGAGCTGTTTTTT
CASSGGLSSVSTGELFF
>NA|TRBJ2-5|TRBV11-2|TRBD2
TGTGCCAGCGCCTTCGGGGGGGAGACCCAGTACTTC
CASAFGGETQYF
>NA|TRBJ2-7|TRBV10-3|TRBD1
TGTGCCGTTAGACAGGGAGAGGGATTAAGTTCCGAGCAGTACTTC
CAVRQGEGLSSEQYF
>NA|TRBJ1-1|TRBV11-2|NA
TGTGCCAGCAGCTTAGATCCCCGCACTGAAGCTTTCTTT
CASSLDPRTEAFF
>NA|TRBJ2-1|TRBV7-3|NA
TGTGCCAGCAGCCTACAGGGTCTTGGGGACAATGAGCAGTTCTTC
CASSLQGLGDNEQFF
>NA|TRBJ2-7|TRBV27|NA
TGTGCCAGCAGTTTAGTGGCAGGGAACTCCTACGAGCAGTACTTC
CASSLVAGNSYEQYF
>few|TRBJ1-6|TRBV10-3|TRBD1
TGTGCCATCAGTGAGACCCTGGGACAGGGAGGTAATTCACCCCTCCACTTT
CAISETLGQGGNSPLHF
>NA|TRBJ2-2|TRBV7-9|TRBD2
TGTGCCAGCAGCCAACTAGCGGGATTGAACACCGGGGAGCTGTTTTTT
CASSQLAGLNTGELFF
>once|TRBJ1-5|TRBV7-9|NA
TGTGCCAGCAGCTTAGCGGACCTCCGGGGGTCCAATCAGCCCCAGCATTTT
CASSLADLRGSNQPQHF
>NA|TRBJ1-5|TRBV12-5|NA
TGTGCTAATACGACAGAGAACAATCAGCCCCAGCATTTT
CANTTENNQPQHF
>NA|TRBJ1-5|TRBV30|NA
TGTGCCTGGAGTGTACTTAATAGCAATCAGCCCCAGCATTTT
CAWSVLNSNQPQHF
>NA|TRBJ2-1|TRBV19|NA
TGTGCCAGTAGTAAGGCGACACCCTACAATGAGCAGTTCTTC
CASSKATPYNEQFF
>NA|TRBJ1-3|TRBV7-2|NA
TGTGCCAGCAGCTTATGGGGGGTCAATGGAAACACCATATATTTT
CASSLWGVNGNTIYF
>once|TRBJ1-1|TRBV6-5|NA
TGTGCCAGTAGGGTGACAGCAAACACTGAAGCTTTCTTT
CASRVTANTEAFF
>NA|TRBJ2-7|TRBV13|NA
TGTGCCAGCAGCTTCGATAGATACGAGCAGTACTTC
CASSFDRYEQYF